The following is a TCR beta chain sequence with its context. All enrollees were roughly 18 to 95 years old and from approximately 25 US areas. Two negative PCRs, clearance, or symptom resolution were required of recovered Cohort 3 donors. The CDR3 has 11 amino acids. Germline V lookup: CDR1 MNHNS, CDR2 SASEGT. Deletions cut 3 bases from V and 8 bases from J, with 4 bases between. TCRdb's copy holds only in-frame clones and misses some; the assay was immunoSEQ multiplex PCR. The table includes 200,000 to 250,000 clones, 84% detected once. This entry belongs to a study of blood T cell repertoires in COVID-19. As for the study in general: T cells, B-cell-depleted T cells, or PBMCs provided the cDNA or gDNA that served as material.

The V gene is TRBV6-1, the J gene TRBJ2-2; D is ambiguous. The receptor comes from a woman aged 35 to 49 who had recovered from COVID-19. What was sequenced was PBMCs or T cells enriched from blood (not recorded which). CDR3 sequence: CASSDPGELFF. For the CDR3, the DNA is TGTGCCAGCAGTGACCCGGGGGAGCTGTTTTTT.